Listed below are T cell receptor beta chains from one sample, sequenced in a study of T cells in localized non-small cell lung cancer. Repertoires were generated with immunoSEQ multiplex PCR, while TCRdb's copy carries only in-frame clones and drops some. The sample holds a few thousand clones, around two fifths seen once. The sequenced sample was normal lung tissue next to the tumor, obtained before any cancer treatment. The source of these receptors is a woman aged 35-75 years with stage I lung adenocarcinoma. The CDR3 runs from the conserved cysteine through the conserved F or W. A D gene is named only where the DNA matches it firmly. Size is stated for part of the rows, as once, few or many counts, or as a class when the clone is expanded.

few,TRBD1,TRBJ2-2,TRBV18,TGTGCCAGCTCACCACTCGGACAGGGCATGTCCGGGGAGCTGTTTTTT,CASSPLGQGMSGELFF
few,TRBD2,TRBJ2-7,TRBV6-7,TGTGCCAGCAGTTACGGACTAGCGGGGGAGCAGTACTTC,CASSYGLAGEQYF
.,.,TRBJ2-7,TRBV6-8,TGTGCCAGCATTGGGGGGAACAAGAACGAGCAGTACTTC,CASIGGNKNEQYF
.,.,TRBJ1-1,TRBV28,TGTGCCAGCAGTTTAAGGGGCACTGAAGCTTTCTTT,CASSLRGTEAFF
medium-sized,.,TRBJ2-2,TRBV2,TGTGCCAGCAGTTGGCGGGTGAGCACCGGGGAGCTGTTTTTT,CASSWRVSTGELFF
.,TRBD2,TRBJ2-1,TRBV5-1,TGCGCCAGCAGCACCCCCGCCGGGACTAGCGGCATCAATGAGCAGTTCTTC,CASSTPAGTSGINEQFF
few,.,TRBJ1-2,TRBV28,TGTGCCAGCAGTGCCGGCGGGGGTGACTATGGCTACACCTTC,CASSAGGGDYGYTF
few,.,TRBJ1-1,TRBV7-5,TGTGCCAGCAGCTCCCATGGACGGAAAATTGAAGCTTTCTTT,CASSSHGRKIEAFF
.,TRBD1,TRBJ1-5,TRBV18,TGTGCCAGCTCACCACCGGGACAGAGCAATCAGCCCCAGCATTTT,CASSPPGQSNQPQHF
large,.,TRBJ2-2,TRBV6-8,TGTGCCAGCAGTTCCCTATACAACACCGGGGAGCTGTTTTTT,CASSSLYNTGELFF
.,TRBD1,TRBJ1-4,TRBV19,TGTGCCAGTAGTGCGGGACAGCTTGAAAAACTGTTTTTT,CASSAGQLEKLFF
.,TRBD1,TRBJ2-4,TRBV19,TGTGCCAGTAGTGATGGATTAAGCAGGGGGCTTGACATTCAGTACTTC,CASSDGLSRGLDIQYF
.,.,TRBJ2-5,TRBV19,TGTGCCAGTAGTATGGCCTTTCAAGAGACCCAGTACTTC,CASSMAFQETQYF
few,TRBD1,TRBJ1-2,TRBV6-8,TGTGCCAGCATGCCAATTACACAGGGGCGAAGTGGCTACACCTTC,CASMPITQGRSGYTF
.,TRBD2,TRBJ2-1,TRBV18,TGTGCCAGCTCACCAAACAGCGGGAGTTCCTACAATGAGCAGTTCTTC,CASSPNSGSSYNEQFF
.,TRBD1,TRBJ1-1,TRBV15,TGTGCCACCAGCAGAGGAGGGGGCATGAACACTGAAGCTTTCTTT,CATSRGGGMNTEAFF
.,TRBD2,TRBJ2-1,TRBV10-2,TGCGCCAGCAGTGAAAGCGGGAGGGCCAGTGAGCAGTTCTTC,CASSESGRASEQFF
.,TRBD1,TRBJ1-5,TRBV28,TGTGCCAGCAGTGAAGCAAGGGACAGGGAAAGGCATTTT,CASSEARDRERHF
.,.,TRBJ2-2,TRBV6-8,TGTGCCAGCAGTTACTTAGGAGGGGGGGCCGCCGGGGAGCTGTTTTTT,CASSYLGGGAAGELFF
few,TRBD1,TRBJ1-1,TRBV11-3,TGTGCCAGCAGCCTGGGTCGGACAGGCCAGGCTGAAGCTTTCTTT,CASSLGRTGQAEAFF
few,TRBD2,TRBJ2-1,TRBV10-3,TGTGCCATCAGTGAGTCTTGGACTAGCGGGTCTTCTAATGAGCAGTTCTTC,CAISESWTSGSSNEQFF
.,.,TRBJ2-7,TRBV29-1,TGCAGCGTTATGGGACATTACTACGAGCAGTACTTC,CSVMGHYYEQYF
.,.,TRBJ2-2,TRBV18,TGTGCCAGCTCACCATCAGGAGGCACCGGGGAGCTGTTTTTT,CASSPSGGTGELFF
.,TRBD2,TRBJ2-1,TRBV14,TGTGCCAGCAGCCAATACGTAGCGGGAGGGCGTGAGCAGTTCTTC,CASSQYVAGGREQFF
.,.,TRBJ1-1,TRBV28,TGTGCCAGCAGTTCAGGCAGTTTCCCCCTTGAAGCTTTCTTT,CASSSGSFPLEAFF
few,TRBD1,TRBJ2-5,TRBV18,TGTGCCAGCTCATCACTTGGGACAGGGCAAGAGACCCAGTACTTC,CASSSLGTGQETQYF
.,TRBD2,TRBJ2-5,TRBV16,TGTGCCAGCAGCCTCATTGGCGGGACTACAGAAGAGACCCAGTACTTC,CASSLIGGTTEETQYF
.,TRBD1,TRBJ1-2,TRBV28,TGTGCCAGCAAGGCCCCCTTGGGGACAGGGCTCCGCGGCTACACCTTC,CASKAPLGTGLRGYTF
.,.,TRBJ2-5,TRBV10-2,TGCGCCAGCAGTCCGGACCTCATGAGAGGGACCCAGTACTTC,CASSPDLMRGTQYF